This T cell receptor beta chain was retrieved from a study of identical twins. A template switching step contributed a universal primer site, while unique molecular identifiers were present in the cDNA. TCRdb re-called the 5' RACE reads through MiXCR, storing one row per CDR3 protein. The data contain some 500,000 distinct CDR3 sequences, approximately 15% of them singletons. This clonotype has just a few counts. This CDR3 contains 15 residues. CDR1 MNHEY and CDR2 SVGEGT come from the germline V gene. J gave up 7 bases and V 5 bases, and 14 bases lay outside the gene matches. These records were also assigned to another study, of yellow fever vaccine responses in identical twins.

This receptor was obtained from a woman in her late teens or twenties in good health. V gene TRBV6-2 or TRBV6-3 combines with J gene TRBJ2-7; 7 nucleotides match TRBD2. Sequencing was done on a sample of CD4+ T cells sorted from blood. The CDR3 here is CASSTVSGRFGEQYF. The DNA for the CDR3 is TGTGCCAGCAGTACCGTTAGCGGGCGGTTTGGAGAGCAGTACTTC.